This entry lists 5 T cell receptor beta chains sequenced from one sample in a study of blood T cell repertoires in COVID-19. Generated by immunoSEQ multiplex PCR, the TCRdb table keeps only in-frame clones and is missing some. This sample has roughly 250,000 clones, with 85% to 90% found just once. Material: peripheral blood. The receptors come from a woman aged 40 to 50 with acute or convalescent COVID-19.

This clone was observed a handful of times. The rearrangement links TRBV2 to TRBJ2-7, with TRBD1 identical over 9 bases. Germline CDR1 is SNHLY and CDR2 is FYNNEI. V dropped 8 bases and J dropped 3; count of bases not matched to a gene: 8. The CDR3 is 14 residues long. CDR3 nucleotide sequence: TGTGCCAGCCGCCGTGAGACAGGGGGCTACGAGCAGTACGTC. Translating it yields CASRRETGGYEQYV.

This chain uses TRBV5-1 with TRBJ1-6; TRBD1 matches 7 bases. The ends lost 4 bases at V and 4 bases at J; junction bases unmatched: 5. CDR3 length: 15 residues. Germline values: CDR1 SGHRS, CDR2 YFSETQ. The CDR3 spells CASSPRQGYNSPLHF. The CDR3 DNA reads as TGCGCCAGCAGCCCCCGACAGGGTTATAATTCACCCCTCCACTTT.

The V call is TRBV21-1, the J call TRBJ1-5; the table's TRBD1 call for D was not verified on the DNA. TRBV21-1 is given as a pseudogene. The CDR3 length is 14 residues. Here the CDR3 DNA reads TGTGCCAGCAGCCTTGACAGAAGCAATCAGCCCCAGCATTTT. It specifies CASSLDRSNQPQHF.

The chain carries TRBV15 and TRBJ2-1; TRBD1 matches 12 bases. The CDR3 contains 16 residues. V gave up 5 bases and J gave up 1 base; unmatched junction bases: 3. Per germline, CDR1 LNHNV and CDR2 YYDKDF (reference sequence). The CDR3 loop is CATSGGQGASYNEQFF. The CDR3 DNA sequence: TGTGCCACCAGCGGGGGACAGGGGGCATCCTACAATGAGCAGTTCTTC.

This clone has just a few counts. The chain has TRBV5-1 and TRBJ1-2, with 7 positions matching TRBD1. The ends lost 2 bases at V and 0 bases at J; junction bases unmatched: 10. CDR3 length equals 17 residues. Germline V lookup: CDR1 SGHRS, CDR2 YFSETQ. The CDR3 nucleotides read TGCGCCAGCAGCTTAAAGACAGGGCCCCTGACTAACTATGGCTACACCTTC. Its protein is CASSLKTGPLTNYGYTF.